A selection of T cell receptor beta chains follows, all from one sample in a study of T-cell reconstitution after alpha-beta-depleted transplantation in children. TCRdb independently ran MiXCR on the PCR reads; one entry per CDR3 protein. The sample contains about 610,000 distinct CDR3 sequences, over 25% of which appear only once. This sample comprised PBMCs, obtained before TCRalphabeta/CD19-depleted stem cell transplant. The receptor set was obtained from a boy under two years old with Wiskott-Aldrich syndrome, due to receive a stem cell transplant. CDR3s include the opening cysteine and the closing phenylalanine or tryptophan. The order of the fields is V gene, D gene, J gene, clone size, CDR3 DNA, CDR3 protein. The D gene is left open where the match is weak. Some rows have no size entry. The others give once, few or many, or a class for an expanded clone.

v_call: TRBV5-1
d_call: .
j_call: TRBJ2-2
clone_size: .
cdr3_nt: TGCGCCAGCAGCTTCGGACGGCCGATTCTCAACGGGGAGCTGTTTTTT
cdr3_aa: CASSFGRPILNGELFF

v_call: TRBV7-9
d_call: .
j_call: TRBJ1-5
clone_size: .
cdr3_nt: TGTGCCAGCAGCTTAATGGGGGCAAGTCAGCCCCAGCATTTT
cdr3_aa: CASSLMGASQPQHF

v_call: TRBV30
d_call: .
j_call: TRBJ1-1
clone_size: .
cdr3_nt: TGTGCCTGGAGTGGGGGACACCCCATCACTGAAGCTTTCTTT
cdr3_aa: CAWSGGHPITEAFF

v_call: TRBV5-1
d_call: TRBD1
j_call: TRBJ1-2
clone_size: .
cdr3_nt: TGCGCCAGCAGCTTGGGGGACAGGGGGAATAACGGAACCTTC
cdr3_aa: CASSLGDRGNNGTF

v_call: TRBV7-8
d_call: .
j_call: TRBJ2-2
clone_size: .
cdr3_nt: TGTGCCAGCAGCTTAGGCGGGTTATTGAACACCGGGGAGCTGTTTTTT
cdr3_aa: CASSLGGLLNTGELFF

v_call: TRBV4-1
d_call: .
j_call: TRBJ2-1
clone_size: .
cdr3_nt: TGCGCCAGCAGCCAGCCGGGACTCGGGGCCTACAATGAGCAGTTCTTC
cdr3_aa: CASSQPGLGAYNEQFF

v_call: TRBV12-3/TRBV12-4
d_call: TRBD1
j_call: TRBJ2-7
clone_size: few
cdr3_nt: TGTGCCAGCTCCACGTCCGGGACAGGGAGTTACGAGCAGTACTTC
cdr3_aa: CASSTSGTGSYEQYF

v_call: TRBV10-1
d_call: .
j_call: TRBJ2-7
clone_size: .
cdr3_nt: TGCGCCAGCAGTGATTGGGGCTCCTACGAGCAGTACTTC
cdr3_aa: CASSDWGSYEQYF

v_call: TRBV9
d_call: TRBD2
j_call: TRBJ2-1
clone_size: .
cdr3_nt: TGTGCCAGCAGCGTAGGGGTAGCGGGGGACAATGAGCAGTTCTTC
cdr3_aa: CASSVGVAGDNEQFF

v_call: TRBV14
d_call: .
j_call: TRBJ2-5
clone_size: few
cdr3_nt: TGTGCCAGCAGCCCCCTCCGCGGGTACCAAGAGACCCAGTACTTC
cdr3_aa: CASSPLRGYQETQYF

v_call: TRBV28
d_call: .
j_call: TRBJ2-7
clone_size: .
cdr3_nt: TGTGCCAGCAGTTTAAGTCCGGACGAGCAGTACTTC
cdr3_aa: CASSLSPDEQYF

v_call: TRBV10-3
d_call: .
j_call: TRBJ2-4
clone_size: .
cdr3_nt: TGTGCCATCAGCGAGGGGGGGATGGCCAAAAACATTCAGTACTTC
cdr3_aa: CAISEGGMAKNIQYF

v_call: TRBV27
d_call: .
j_call: TRBJ2-7
clone_size: few
cdr3_nt: TGTGCCAGCAGTTCCAGGGACGGACCCTACGAGCAGTACTTC
cdr3_aa: CASSSRDGPYEQYF

v_call: TRBV28
d_call: .
j_call: TRBJ1-5
clone_size: .
cdr3_nt: TGTGCCAGCAGTTTAATCGATCAGCCCCAGCATTTT
cdr3_aa: CASSLIDQPQHF

v_call: TRBV7-2
d_call: TRBD2
j_call: TRBJ2-1
clone_size: .
cdr3_nt: TGTGCCAGCAGCTTATGGTACAGCGGGAGGTTGAATGAGCAGTTCTTC
cdr3_aa: CASSLWYSGRLNEQFF

v_call: TRBV20-1
d_call: .
j_call: TRBJ2-3
clone_size: few
cdr3_nt: TGCAGTGCTAGAGATGGCAGCAGACCCACAGATACGCAGTATTTT
cdr3_aa: CSARDGSRPTDTQYF

v_call: TRBV29-1
d_call: TRBD1
j_call: TRBJ2-7
clone_size: .
cdr3_nt: TGCAGCGTTGAAGAGGACAGGGCCTACGAGCAGTACTTC
cdr3_aa: CSVEEDRAYEQYF

v_call: TRBV12-5
d_call: .
j_call: TRBJ2-1
clone_size: .
cdr3_nt: TGTGCTAGTGCCGCGGACTTCCTTCCGTACAATGAGCAGTTCTTC
cdr3_aa: CASAADFLPYNEQFF

v_call: TRBV6-2/TRBV6-3
d_call: TRBD1
j_call: TRBJ1-4
clone_size: .
cdr3_nt: TGTGCCAGCAGTTACTGGGGACAGACTAATGAAAAACTGTTTTTT
cdr3_aa: CASSYWGQTNEKLFF

v_call: TRBV24-1
d_call: .
j_call: TRBJ1-5
clone_size: .
cdr3_nt: TGTGCCACCAGTGATTCGCGAGGGCCCAGCAATCAGCCCCAGCATTTT
cdr3_aa: CATSDSRGPSNQPQHF

v_call: TRBV28
d_call: .
j_call: TRBJ1-5
clone_size: .
cdr3_nt: TGTGCCAGCAGTTTAAGGAGGAATAGCAATCAGCCCCAGCATTTT
cdr3_aa: CASSLRRNSNQPQHF

v_call: TRBV5-1
d_call: .
j_call: TRBJ2-1
clone_size: few
cdr3_nt: TGCGCCAGCAGCTTGCCCACGTTCTATGGCAGGGGTGAGCAGTTCTTC
cdr3_aa: CASSLPTFYGRGEQFF

v_call: TRBV5-1
d_call: TRBD1
j_call: TRBJ1-1
clone_size: few
cdr3_nt: TGCGCCAGCAGCCAGGGACAGGGAGAAGCTTTCTTT
cdr3_aa: CASSQGQGEAFF

v_call: TRBV4-1
d_call: .
j_call: TRBJ2-7
clone_size: .
cdr3_nt: TGCGCCAGCAGCCAAGAGAGCGACAGAACCTACGAGCAGTACTTC
cdr3_aa: CASSQESDRTYEQYF

v_call: TRBV9
d_call: .
j_call: TRBJ1-2
clone_size: .
cdr3_nt: TGTGCCAGCACGAGGGATTCGGGGAATGGCTACACCTTC
cdr3_aa: CASTRDSGNGYTF

v_call: TRBV20-1
d_call: .
j_call: TRBJ2-2
clone_size: .
cdr3_nt: TGCAGTGCTAGAGTGAGGGAGGCCGGGGAGCTGTTTTTT
cdr3_aa: CSARVREAGELFF

v_call: TRBV6-2/TRBV6-3
d_call: TRBD2
j_call: TRBJ2-1
clone_size: .
cdr3_nt: TGTGCCAGCAACCAGCGGGGCGAGTACAATGAGCAGTTCTTC
cdr3_aa: CASNQRGEYNEQFF

v_call: TRBV20-1
d_call: .
j_call: TRBJ2-1
clone_size: .
cdr3_nt: TGCAGTGCTAGTCCGCCTTCCTACAATGAGCAGTTCTTC
cdr3_aa: CSASPPSYNEQFF

v_call: TRBV28
d_call: .
j_call: TRBJ1-3
clone_size: .
cdr3_nt: TGTGCCAGCAGTAGCGGCATATGGTCTGGAAACACCATATATTTT
cdr3_aa: CASSSGIWSGNTIYF

v_call: TRBV5-1
d_call: .
j_call: TRBJ1-4
clone_size: .
cdr3_nt: TGCGCCAGCAGCTTGGATGCCGCGGGGGAAAAACTGTTTTTT
cdr3_aa: CASSLDAAGEKLFF

v_call: TRBV6-5
d_call: .
j_call: TRBJ1-1
clone_size: few
cdr3_nt: TGTGCCAGCAGTTACAGTCTATTCAACACTGAAGCTTTCTTT
cdr3_aa: CASSYSLFNTEAFF

v_call: TRBV12-3/TRBV12-4
d_call: TRBD1
j_call: TRBJ2-5
clone_size: few
cdr3_nt: TGTGCCAGCATTCGGACAGGGCAAGAGACCCAGTACTTC
cdr3_aa: CASIRTGQETQYF

v_call: TRBV30
d_call: TRBD1
j_call: TRBJ2-1
clone_size: .
cdr3_nt: TGTGCCTGGAGTGTACGAAGGGACAGTATAAACGGCTGGGGCAATGAGCAGTTCTTC
cdr3_aa: CAWSVRRDSINGWGNEQFF

v_call: TRBV6-1
d_call: .
j_call: TRBJ2-3
clone_size: .
cdr3_nt: TGTGCCAGCAGTGAATCGGACAAACGAAACGCAGATACGCAGTATTTT
cdr3_aa: CASSESDKRNADTQYF

v_call: TRBV29-1
d_call: TRBD2
j_call: TRBJ2-3
clone_size: .
cdr3_nt: TGCAGCGTTGCCCGTATAGCGGGAGGGCCTATCACAGATACGCAGTATTTT
cdr3_aa: CSVARIAGGPITDTQYF